This T cell receptor (beta chain) derives from a study of T cells in Graves' hyperthyroidism and ophthalmopathy (dated by TCRdb to between 2019 and 2020). Turning to the overall study: TCR V-J signatures able to tell the groups apart were searched for in a discovery cohort of approximately 95 patients, of whom roughly 42 had Graves' ophthalmopathy and roughly 58 had stable Graves' hyperthyroidism. Once sampling was done, hyperthyroidism patients were given methimazole at a starting dose of 30 mg daily, whereas ophthalmopathy patients were given high-dose intravenous methylprednisolone. The approximately 100 discovery patients were randomly divided into training and test sets at a 7:3 ratio. TCR Vbeta CDR3 sequencing of 130 to 150 peripheral blood samples (over 40 ophthalmopathy, 75 hyperthyroidism and some 17 progressor patients) is reported in the paper. The study also compared thyroid tissue and blood T-cell repertoires from more than 5 Graves' hyperthyroidism patients. An independent validation cohort of under 20 hyperthyroidism patients and approximately 15 patients who later progressed to ophthalmopathy tested prospective prediction of ophthalmopathy.

Study-wide findings and limitations: Most expanded thyroid clonotypes (frequency above 0.001) were also found in blood, which suggests that blood repertoires may mirror thyroid immune responses. A 13 V-J signature model separated ophthalmopathy from stable hyperthyroidism, with 87.88% sensitivity and 81.08% specificity in cross-validation and 80%/75% in testing. In validation, the model predicted progression to ophthalmopathy a median of roughly 6.5 months before onset, with approximately 71% sensitivity and about 75% specificity. No statistical method was used to fix the sample size in advance, and group allocation was not hidden from the investigators.

Amplification of TCR beta CDR3 regions was carried out from RNA transcripts. The TCR CDR3 was subjected to a first round of RT-PCR using the HTBI primer set and the Qiagen OneStep RT-PCR kit. A second multiplex PCR round built the libraries, followed by size selection and purification. Sequencing of the libraries was done on an Illumina HiSeq2000 using paired-end 100 bp reads. The paper's processing steps were these. Raw data were processed with SOAPnuke, discarding reads with adapters, uncalled bases, mean Phred below 15, or no exact constant-primer or identifier match. High-quality paired reads were merged using COPE v1.2.5, and each unique nucleotide sequence was defined as a clonotype. MiTCR v1.1 was used to align clonotypes to the IMGT TRBV, TRBD and TRBJ reference segments. The analysis included only V-J combinations with a frequency above 0.0001, which together covered roughly 99% of the repertoires. A TCS score was defined as the ratio between F50 (clonal expansion) and ExV (chaos), using BLOSUM62-based TCRdist between CDR3 peptides within each V-J. Welch's t-statistics and random forest reduced some 510 V-J features to under 15, which were used in a naive Bayes classifier (R e1071). Thyroid-blood repertoire similarity was quantified with the Morisita-Horn index. The public reads were quality trimmed at Q25 with fastp and then assembled into clones with MiXCR by TCRdb, keeping productive beta chains. Each entry merges the rows of one CDR3 protein and shows their most common DNA and genes. These V and J calls are TCRdb output, not the study's own analysis. The sample has around 620,000 distinct CDR3 sequences on record, more than 45% of them singletons. Of the sample, around 19% is held by the ten largest clones.

This clonotype has a handful of counts. Its antigen has not been determined. No quality values exist for individual bases; no much larger clone is one base distant. The study excluded patients with uncontrolled infections, other autoimmune diseases, pregnancy or lactation. Diagnoses were established on the basis of clinical symptoms, serum thyroxine and TRAb, thyroid ultrasound, and orbital computed tomography. Total RNA was extracted with Trizol reagent, and quality was checked on an Agilent 2100 Bioanalyzer. From a lookup of the germline V gene (reference sequence), CDR1 and CDR2 are GTSNPN and SVGIG. V is reduced by 4 bases and J by 3 bases, leaving a spacing of 12 bases between them. Taken from cysteine to phenylalanine, the CDR3 has 13 residues. The CDR3 DNA has 39 bases and is translated from base 1.

The chain joins TRBV30 to TRBJ1-1; the D gene is perhaps TRBD1, on 6 matching bases. This receptor was obtained from an adult woman with Graves' disease, either hyperthyroidism or ophthalmopathy (not recorded which). The sequencing input was peripheral blood or thyroid tissue (not recorded which). The CDR3: CAWTGVKYTEAFF. In nucleotide form, the sequence is TGTGCCTGGACAGGGGTGAAGTACACTGAAGCTTTCTTT.